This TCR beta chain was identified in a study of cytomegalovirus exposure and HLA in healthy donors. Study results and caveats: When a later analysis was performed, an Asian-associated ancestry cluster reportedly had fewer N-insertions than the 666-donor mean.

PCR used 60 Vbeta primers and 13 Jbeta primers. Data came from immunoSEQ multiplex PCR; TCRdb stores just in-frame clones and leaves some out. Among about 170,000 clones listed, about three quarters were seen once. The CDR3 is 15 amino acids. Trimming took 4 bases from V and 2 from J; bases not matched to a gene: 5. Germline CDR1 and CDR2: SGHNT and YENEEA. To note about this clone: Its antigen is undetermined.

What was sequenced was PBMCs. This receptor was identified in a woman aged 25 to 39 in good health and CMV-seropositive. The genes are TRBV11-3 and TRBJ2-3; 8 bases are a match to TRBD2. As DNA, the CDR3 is TGTGCCAGCAGCTATACTAGCGGAATCACAGATACGCAGTATTTT. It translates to CASSYTSGITDTQYF.